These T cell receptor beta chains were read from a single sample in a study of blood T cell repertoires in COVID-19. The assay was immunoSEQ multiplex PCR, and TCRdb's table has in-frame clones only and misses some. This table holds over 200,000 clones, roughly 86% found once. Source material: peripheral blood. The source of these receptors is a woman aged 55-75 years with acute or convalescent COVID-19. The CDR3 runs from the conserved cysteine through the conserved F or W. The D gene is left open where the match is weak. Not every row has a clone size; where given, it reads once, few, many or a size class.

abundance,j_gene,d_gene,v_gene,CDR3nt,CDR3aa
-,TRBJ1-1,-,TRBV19,TGTGCCAGTAGTATGGGTCAGGGTTTGGGGAACACTGAAGCTTTCTTT,CASSMGQGLGNTEAFF
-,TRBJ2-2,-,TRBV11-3,TGTGCCAGCAGTCCGGGTGGGGGGTACACCGGGGAGCTGTTTTTT,CASSPGGGYTGELFF
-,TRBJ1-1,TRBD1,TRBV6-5,TGTGCCAGTGAACGGGACAGGAGTCTGGGCACTGAAGCTTTCTTT,CASERDRSLGTEAFF
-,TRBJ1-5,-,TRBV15,TGTGCCACCAGCAGAGATGGGGCCCAGATTAGCAATCAGCCCCAGCATTTT,CATSRDGAQISNQPQHF
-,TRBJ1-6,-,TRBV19,TGTGCCAGTAGTCCGGTTGGGAGCTCCTATAATTCACCCCTCCACTTT,CASSPVGSSYNSPLHF
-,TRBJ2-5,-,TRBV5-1,TGCGCCAGCAGCATGGACGGGGAGTACCAAGAGACCCAGTACTTC,CASSMDGEYQETQYF
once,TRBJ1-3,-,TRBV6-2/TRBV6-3,TGTGCCAGCAGCCAGGAGCGGCCGAGCTCTGGAAACACCATATATTTT,CASSQERPSSGNTIYF
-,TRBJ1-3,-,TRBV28,TGTGCCAGCAGTCCATCGACAGTCCCCTCTGGAAACACCATATATTTT,CASSPSTVPSGNTIYF
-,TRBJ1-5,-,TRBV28,TGTGCCAGCACCAAGGGGGGGGTAAACAATCAGCCCCAGCATTTT,CASTKGGVNNQPQHF
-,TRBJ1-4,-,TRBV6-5,TGTGCCAGCCTCCTTGCGGAAAAACTGTTTTTT,CASLLAEKLFF
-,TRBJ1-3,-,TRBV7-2,TGTGCCAGCAGCTTAGGAGGGACTGCGGGAAACACCATATATTTT,CASSLGGTAGNTIYF
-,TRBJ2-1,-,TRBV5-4,TGTGCCAGCAGCTCTAGCGTCTACAATGAGCAGTTCTTC,CASSSSVYNEQFF
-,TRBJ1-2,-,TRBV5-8,TGTGCCAGCAGCTTGGCCGACAGGCCCCTAGTTTATGGCTACACCTTC,CASSLADRPLVYGYTF
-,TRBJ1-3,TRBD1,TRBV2,TGTGCCAGCAGTCGGGACAGGGGTGGAAACACCATATATTTT,CASSRDRGGNTIYF
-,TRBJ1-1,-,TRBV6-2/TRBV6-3,TGTGCCAGCAGTGGGGGCCTTCCTCCGAACACTGAAGCTTTCTTT,CASSGGLPPNTEAFF
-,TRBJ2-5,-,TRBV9,TGTGCCAGCAGCCCCCCCAGACAAGAGACCCAGTACTTC,CASSPPRQETQYF
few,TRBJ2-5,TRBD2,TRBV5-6,TGTGCCAGCAGCTTCGAGAGCCCCTTCGGGGGGGAGACCCAGTACTTC,CASSFESPFGGETQYF
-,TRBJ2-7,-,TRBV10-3,TGTGCCATCAGTGAGGCACCAGGACGGGGGATCTACGAGCAGTACTTC,CAISEAPGRGIYEQYF
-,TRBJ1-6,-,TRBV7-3,TGTGCCAGCAGCTTAAGCAGCGATAAAAATTCACCCCTCCACTTT,CASSLSSDKNSPLHF
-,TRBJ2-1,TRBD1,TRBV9,TGTGCCAGCAGCATCCGGGACAGGGGTCCAAATGAGCAGTTCTTC,CASSIRDRGPNEQFF
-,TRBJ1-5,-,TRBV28,TGTGCCAGCAGTCTCGCCGGGGTACTCAATCAGCCCCAGCATTTT,CASSLAGVLNQPQHF
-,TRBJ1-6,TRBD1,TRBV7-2,TGTGCCAGCAGCCCAACCGGACAGGGGGACCATAATTCACCCCTCCACTTT,CASSPTGQGDHNSPLHF
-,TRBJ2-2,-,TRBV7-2,TGTGCCAGCAGGACTGACGGAGAGCTGTTTTTT,CASRTDGELFF
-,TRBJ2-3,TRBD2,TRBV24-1,TGTGCCACCAGTGCTCCCGCGGGGGGTCCTGCCCCAGATACGCAGTATTTT,CATSAPAGGPAPDTQYF
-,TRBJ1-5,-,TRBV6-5,TGTGCCAGCAGCCCAGATCAGCCCCAGCATTTT,CASSPDQPQHF
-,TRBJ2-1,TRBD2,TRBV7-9,TGTGCCAGCAGCGAAAGCGGGAGCTCCTACAATGAGCAGTTCTTC,CASSESGSSYNEQFF
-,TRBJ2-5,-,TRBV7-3,TGTGCCAGCAGCTTATACCCGATAAGCCAGGGGCGGTCCGATCGGGTAGAGACCCAGTACTTC,CASSLYPISQGRSDRVETQYF
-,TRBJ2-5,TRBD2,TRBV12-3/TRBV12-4,TGTGCCACGCGGGGGGCCCAAGAGACCCAGTACTTC,CATRGAQETQYF
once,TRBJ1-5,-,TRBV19,TGTGCCAGTACCTCCGGGGTAGGTCAGCCCCAGCATTTT,CASTSGVGQPQHF
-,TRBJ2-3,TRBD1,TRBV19,TGTGCCAGTAGTATGACAGGACAGGGGGCGAGAGATACGCAGTATTTT,CASSMTGQGARDTQYF
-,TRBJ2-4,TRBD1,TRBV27,TGTGCCAGCAGTTCTACAGGGGGTTTGACCAAAAACATTCAGTACTTC,CASSSTGGLTKNIQYF
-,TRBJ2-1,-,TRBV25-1,TGTGCCAGCAGTGGCGGTTATGAGCAGTTCTTC,CASSGGYEQFF
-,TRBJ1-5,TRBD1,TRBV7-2,TGTGCCAGCAGCGCGGACAGGGGATTCAATCAGCCCCAGCATTTT,CASSADRGFNQPQHF
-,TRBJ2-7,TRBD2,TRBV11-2,TGTGCCAGCAGCTTCAGAGGGACTAGCGGGAGTTACGAGCAGTACTTC,CASSFRGTSGSYEQYF
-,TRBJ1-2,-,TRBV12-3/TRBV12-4,TGTGCCAGCAGTTCACTGAGAGATTATGGCTACACCTTC,CASSSLRDYGYTF
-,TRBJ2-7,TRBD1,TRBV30,TGTGCCTGGAGCGCAGGGGGTACCTACGAGCAGTACTTC,CAWSAGGTYEQYF
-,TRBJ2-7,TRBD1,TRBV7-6,TGTGCCAGCAGCTTAACCTCCGGGACAGGTTTCTACGAGCAGTACTTC,CASSLTSGTGFYEQYF
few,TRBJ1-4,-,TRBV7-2,TGTGCCAGCAGCTTAAGGGGGACACGGGTTGGGACTAATGAAAAACTGTTTTTT,CASSLRGTRVGTNEKLFF
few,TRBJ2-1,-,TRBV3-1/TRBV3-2,TGTGCCAGCAGCGGCTCAGAGCGGATAGCCTACAATGAGCAGTTCTTC,CASSGSERIAYNEQFF
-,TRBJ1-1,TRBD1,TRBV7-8,TGTGCCAGCAGCTTAGGTGACAGGGGGGTCACTGAAGCTTTCTTT,CASSLGDRGVTEAFF
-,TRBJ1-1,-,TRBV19,TGTGCCAGTAGGGATACAGGGATCACTGAAGCTTTCTTT,CASRDTGITEAFF
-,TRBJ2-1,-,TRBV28,TGTGCCAGCATGGACACGACGAACAATGAGCAGTTCTTC,CASMDTTNNEQFF
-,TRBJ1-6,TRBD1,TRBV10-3,TGTGCCATCAGTGAGTCTGGGGACAGGGGGTGGGATTCACCCCTCCACTTT,CAISESGDRGWDSPLHF
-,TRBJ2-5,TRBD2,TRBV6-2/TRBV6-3,TGTGCCAGCAGTGGCCAGACTAGCGGGACCAGACGGGGGACCCAGTACTTC,CASSGQTSGTRRGTQYF
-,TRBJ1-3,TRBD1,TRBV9,TGTGCCAGCAGCGCAACACAGGGGCGAGGTGGAAACACCATATATTTT,CASSATQGRGGNTIYF
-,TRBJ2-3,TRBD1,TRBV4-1,TGCGCCAGCAGCCTAGAATTAGGACAGGTTTCCACAGATACGCAGTATTTT,CASSLELGQVSTDTQYF
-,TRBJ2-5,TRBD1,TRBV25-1,TGTGCCAGCAGGGAAGGGGGCCGGGAGACCCAGTACTTC,CASREGGRETQYF
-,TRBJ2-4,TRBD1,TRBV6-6,TGTGCCAGCAGTCGGGACAGGGGTTATCTTATAGCCAAAAACATTCAGTACTTC,CASSRDRGYLIAKNIQYF